The clone carrying this T cell receptor (beta chain) was seen at least ten times. Its antigen is still unknown. The CDR3 runs to 15 residues. V trimming: 5 bases; J trimming: 1 base; junction bases outside the gene matches: 4. The germline V gene encodes CDR1 KGHSH and CDR2 LQKENI. This sample stems from a study of T cells in Graves' hyperthyroidism and ophthalmopathy. The study's findings and limits: Most thyroid clonotypes with frequency above 0.001 were detected in blood. For ophthalmopathy, model prediction preceded onset by a median roughly 6.5 months.

Amplification yielded TCR beta CDR3 regions, with RNA transcripts as the source. Primed by the HTBI set, a first-round RT-PCR was run on the TCR CDR3. TCRdb reanalysed the multiplex PCR reads using MiXCR and keeps one entry per CDR3 protein. Here the sample spans around 400,000 distinct CDR3 sequences, roughly 13% being singletons. Source material: blood. The TCR was taken from a woman younger than 35 with Graves' hyperthyroidism. This chain joins TRBV18 and TRBJ2-7; 11 nucleotides align to TRBD1. CDR3 DNA: TGTGCCAGCTCAACCGGGACAGGGGGGTCCTACGAGCAGTACTTC. Translating gives CASSTGTGGSYEQYF.